One sample yielded the 20 T cell receptor beta chains listed below, sequenced in a study of tumor-infiltrating lymphocytes in localized non-small cell lung cancer. Profiled with immunoSEQ multiplex PCR; TCRdb holds only in-frame clones, not every one. The table has 9,300 or so clones, over 70% seen once. The sequenced sample consisted of uninvolved lung tissue not adjacent to the tumor. The receptors derive from a human donor with non-small cell lung cancer.

The table lists this clone with a count of one. This chain links TRBV19 with TRBJ2-3; TRBD1 is a possible D gene (6 bases). In germline, CDR1 is LNHDA, CDR2 SQIVND (reference sequence). V lost 7 bases to trimming and J lost 3 bases, with 20 bases between them. The CDR3 covers 16 residues. CDR3 sequence: CASTPSRTARTDTQYF. Here the CDR3 DNA reads TGTGCCAGTACCCCGTCCCGGACAGCACGGACAGATACGCAGTATTTT. Variable domain in full (rest from reference TRBV19 and TRBJ2-3): DGGITQSPKYLFRKEGQNVTLSCEQNLNHDAMYWYRQDPGQGLRLIYYSQIVNDFQKGDIAEGYSVSREKKESFPLTVTSAQKNPTAFYLCASTPSRTARTDTQYFGPGTRLTVL.

The chain is built from TRBV28 and TRBJ2-5; TRBD2 matches 15 bases. The ends lost 4 bases at V and 4 bases at J; junction bases unmatched: 4. CDR1 and CDR2 (germline): MDHEN, SYDVKM. This CDR3 is 16 amino acids long. The CDR3: CASSSWTSGRAETQYF. In nucleotides, the CDR3 is TGTGCCAGCAGTTCATGGACTAGCGGGAGGGCAGAGACCCAGTACTTC.

The V and J genes are TRBV4-1 and TRBJ1-1, with 7 positions matching TRBD1. J gave up 3 bases and V 4 bases, and 8 bases lay outside the gene matches. The CDR3 covers 15 residues. Germline CDR1 is MGHRA and CDR2 is YSYEKL. Written as DNA, the CDR3 is TGCGCCAGCAGCCGATCGGCCCAGGGGGACACTGAAGCTTTCTTT. It specifies CASSRSAQGDTEAFF.

V usage is TRBV14 and J usage is TRBJ1-5; D is uncertain. Germline V gene data show CDR1 as SGHDN and CDR2 as FVKESK. The CDR3 has 16 residues. The V and J ends lost 3 bases and 1 base respectively, with 13 bases between them. CDR3 residues: CASSHEERESNQPQHF. CDR3 DNA sequence: TGTGCCAGCAGCCACGAAGAGCGGGAAAGCAATCAGCCCCAGCATTTT.

The V call is TRBV4-2, the J call TRBJ2-1, with D perhaps TRBD2 (7 bases). The CDR3 consists of 16 residues. Germline values: CDR1 LGHNA, CDR2 YNFKEQ. Trimming cost V 4 bases and J 4 bases, with 17 bases left between them. The CDR3 loop reads CASSPGGGGVYNEQFF. The CDR3 bases are TGTGCCAGCAGCCCCGGAGGGGGGGGCGTATACAATGAGCAGTTCTTC.

The chain employs TRBV28 and TRBJ2-2; unclear D gene. V lost 3 bases, J lost 6 bases, and 8 bases lay in between. Germline V gives CDR1 MDHEN, CDR2 SYDVKM. The CDR3 is 13 residues long. The CDR3 spells CASSLRSPGELFF. DNA for the CDR3: TGTGCCAGCAGTTTGCGGTCTCCCGGGGAGCTGTTTTTT.

In its sample, this clone was seen a few times. This chain links TRBV7-3 with TRBJ1-1; a possible D gene is TRBD1 (5 bases). This CDR3 spans 16 amino acids. Germline CDR1 SGHTA, CDR2 FQGTGA. Trimming left V 2 bases short and J 5 bases short, with 18 bases between. The CDR3 DNA sequence: TGTGCCAGCAGCTTATCCCCATCGGGGGGTGTGACTGAAGCTTTCTTT. It translates to CASSLSPSGGVTEAFF.

J is TRBJ1-1 and V is TRBV4-2; D is unresolved. The CDR3 has 15 amino acids. V was cut by 0 bases and J by 1 base, with 9 bases left in between. Germline V gives CDR1 LGHNA, CDR2 YNFKEQ. The CDR3 nucleotides are TGTGCCAGCAGCCAAGAAGGGCAGAGGAACACTGAAGCTTTCTTT. Protein sequence: CASSQEGQRNTEAFF.

The chain couples TRBV6-5 to TRBJ1-2; perhaps TRBD1 as D (6 bases). Germline V gene data show CDR1 as MNHEY and CDR2 as SVGAGI. There are 14 residues in the CDR3. The V and J ends lost 8 bases and 2 bases respectively, with 15 bases between them. The CDR3 DNA follows: TGTGCCAGCGCCTTGGGGGGGGCGAACTATGGCTACACCTTC. The encoded protein is CASALGGANYGYTF.

V usage is TRBV28 and J usage is TRBJ1-2; 10 bases map to TRBD1. Losses at the gene ends were 5 bases for V and 1 base for J; bases not matched to a gene: 7. There are 16 residues in the CDR3. Per the germline V gene, CDR1 is MDHEN and CDR2 is SYDVKM. CDR3 region: CASSVGGTGVNYGYTF. The CDR3 nucleotides read TGTGCCAGCAGTGTAGGTGGGACAGGGGTTAACTATGGCTACACCTTC.

This clone occurred once. The V and J genes are TRBV7-2 and TRBJ2-2, with 8 bases identical to TRBD2. Per the germline V gene, CDR1 is SGHTA and CDR2 is FQGNSA. Trimming at V came to 6 bases and at J to 7 bases, leaving 13 bases not matched to a gene. The CDR3 length is 16 residues. CDR3 nucleotide sequence: TGTGCCAGCAGTTGGGGGCCCGGGAGGGCCGGCGGGGAGCTGTTTTTT. This gives the protein CASSWGPGRAGGELFF.

On this clone: The sample contains more than one DNA sequence encoding this CDR3. This sequence joins TRBV28 and TRBJ2-7; D is ambiguous. Trimming removed 1 base from V and 4 bases from J, with 8 bases in between. CDR1 is MDHEN and CDR2 is SYDVKM in the germline V gene. The CDR3 sequence is 13 residues long. Here the CDR3 reads CASSLSGAYEQYF. The CDR3 nucleotides read TGTGCCAGCAGTTTATCCGGTGCGTACGAGCAGTACTTC. The entire variable domain, with the rest obtained from reference TRBV28 and TRBJ2-7, is as follows: DVKVTQSSRYLVKRTGEKVFLECVQDMDHENMFWYRQDPGLGLRLIYFSYDVKMKEKGDIPEGYSVSREKKERFSLILESASTNQTSMYLCASSLSGAYEQYFGPGTRLTVT.

This clone was observed once. The chain recombines TRBV2 with TRBJ2-7; D is perhaps TRBD1 (5 bases). Germline CDR1 SNHLY, CDR2 FYNNEI. The CDR3 spans 14 residues. The germline V and J ends were trimmed by 7 bases and 9 bases, with 22 bases remaining between them. This chain's CDR3 is CASTSETASATQYF. The CDR3 DNA reads as TGTGCCAGCACGTCCGAGACAGCTTCGGCCACGCAGTACTTC.

This sequence joins TRBV19 and TRBJ1-5; D gene uncertain. CDR1 and CDR2 from the germline V gene are LNHDA and SQIVND (reference sequence). The CDR3 length is 14 residues. Trimming took off 0 bases at V and 0 bases at J, with 3 bases between the two ends. The DNA of the CDR3 is TGTGCCAGTAGTATAGACGGTAGCAATCAGCCCCAGCATTTT. This encodes CASSIDGSNQPQHF. The full variable domain, completed using reference TRBV19 and TRBJ1-5, is DGGITQSPKYLFRKEGQNVTLSCEQNLNHDAMYWYRQDPGQGLRLIYYSQIVNDFQKGDIAEGYSVSREKKESFPLTVTSAQKNPTAFYLCASSIDGSNQPQHFGDGTRLSIL.

This clone was seen only a few times. The chain joins TRBV2 to TRBJ2-1; 9 bases are shared with TRBD1. There are 14 residues in the CDR3. The germline V gene has CDR1 SNHLY and CDR2 FYNNEI. Trimming took 5 bases from V and 8 from J; bases not matched to a gene: 7. CDR3 sequence reads: CASSLDRGRDEQFF. CDR3 coding DNA: TGTGCCAGCAGTTTGGACAGGGGACGGGATGAGCAGTTCTTC.

The rearrangement uses TRBV5-4 and TRBJ2-2, with D unresolved. The ends were cut back, 4 bases at V and 4 bases at J, with 17 bases in the middle. The CDR3 is made up of 16 amino acids. Germline CDR1 reads SGHNT; CDR2 reads YYREEE (reference sequence). The CDR3 region has the DNA TGTGCCAGCAGCCCGGCAGTTGGCTTTGGCACCGGGGAGCTGTTTTTT. It codes for CASSPAVGFGTGELFF.

This clone has a single count. The gene calls are TRBV30 and TRBJ2-7; a weak D match, TRBD2 (5 bases). The CDR3 covers 11 residues. Trimming removed 4 bases at V and 3 bases at J, with 7 bases between. Looked up from germline, CDR1 is GTSNPN and CDR2 is SVGIG (reference sequence). CDR3 in DNA: TGTGCCTGGAACGAGGGCTACGAGCAGTACTTC. Encoded protein: CAWNEGYEQYF.

The chain is built from TRBV2 and TRBJ2-7; D ambiguous. CDR3 size: 13 residues. V lost 5 bases and J lost 4, with 12 bases in between. The germline CDR1 and CDR2 sequences are SNHLY and FYNNEI. The CDR3 region is CASSLDTGYEQYF. CDR3 coding DNA: TGTGCCAGCAGTCTTGACACCGGGTACGAGCAGTACTTC.

This clone was observed a handful of times. The chain recombines TRBV10-1 with TRBJ1-5; D unclear. CDR1 is WNHNN and CDR2 is SYGVQD in the germline V gene (reference sequence). This CDR3 comprises 14 residues. Trimming pared 2 bases from V and 3 bases from J, leaving 8 bases between. The CDR3 reads CASSEAGFNQPQHF. CDR3 bases: TGCGCCAGCAGTGAGGCAGGCTTCAATCAGCCCCAGCATTTT.

This clone has just a few counts. The rearrangement joins TRBV27 to TRBJ2-1; 9 bases agree with TRBD1. There are 15 residues in the CDR3. The germline V gene encodes CDR1 MNHEY and CDR2 SMNVEV (reference sequence). The V gene end was trimmed by 2 bases and the J gene end by 6 bases; junction bases not matched to a gene: 5. CDR3 DNA sequence: TGTGCCAGCAGTTTAACGGGACAGGGTCTCAATGAGCAGTTCTTC. Translated: CASSLTGQGLNEQFF.